This T cell receptor (beta chain) was recorded in a study of blood T cell repertoires in COVID-19. This CDR3 region has 16 residues. Germline values: CDR1 SEHNR, CDR2 FQNEAQ (reference sequence). The V end was cut by 5 bases, the J end by 1 base, with 17 bases between. Profiled with immunoSEQ multiplex PCR; TCRdb holds only in-frame clones, not every one. The repertoire consists of tens of thousands of clones, with under 90% occurring once and the leading ten covering roughly 0.37%. The sequence was obtained from a human donor in a cohort sampled during active COVID-19. V usage is TRBV7-9 and J usage is TRBJ1-1; perhaps TRBD1 as D (6 bases). Sequences were obtained from peripheral blood. The CDR3 nucleotides read TGTGCCAGCAGCCCAGGGGCGAGGGTTGGGAACACTGAAGCTTTCTTT. Amino acids: CASSPGARVGNTEAFF. The full variable domain, rest sourced from reference TRBV7-9 and TRBJ1-1, is DTGVSQNPRHKITKRGQNVTFRCDPISEHNRLYWYRQTLGQGPEFLTYFQNEAQLEKSRLLSDRFSAERPKGSFSTLEIQRTEQGDSAMYLCASSPGARVGNTEAFFGQGTRLTVV.